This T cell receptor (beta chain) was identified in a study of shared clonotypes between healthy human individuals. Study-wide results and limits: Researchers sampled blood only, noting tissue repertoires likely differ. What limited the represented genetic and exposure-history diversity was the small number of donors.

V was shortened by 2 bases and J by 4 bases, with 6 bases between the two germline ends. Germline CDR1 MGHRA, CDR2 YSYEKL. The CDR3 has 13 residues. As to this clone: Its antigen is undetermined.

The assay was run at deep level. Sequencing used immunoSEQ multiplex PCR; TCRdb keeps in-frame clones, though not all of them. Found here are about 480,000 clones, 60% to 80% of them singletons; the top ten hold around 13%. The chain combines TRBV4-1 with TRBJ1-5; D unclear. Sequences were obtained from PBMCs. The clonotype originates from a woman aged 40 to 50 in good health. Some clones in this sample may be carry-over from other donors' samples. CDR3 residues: CASSQRINQPQHF. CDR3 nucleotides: TGCGCCAGCAGCCAACGGATAAATCAGCCCCAGCATTTT.